These 25 T cell receptor beta chains originate from one sample sequenced in a study of T cell repertoires in cytomegalovirus infection. TCRdb re-analysed the reads in MiXCR, keeping a single row per CDR3 protein. Of 150,000 to 200,000 distinct CDR3 sequences listed, approximately 18% are singletons. Sequencing was performed on CD8+ T cells from PBMCs. The origin of the receptors is a human donor in good health (CMV status not recorded). Some clones in this sample may be carry-over from other donors' samples.

This clonotype has a count of ten or more. The V gene is TRBV7-2, the J gene TRBJ2-1; 7 bases agree with TRBD2. This CDR3 is 17 amino acids long. The V and J ends lost 0 bases and 0 bases, in that order; junction bases with no gene match: 5. The V gene's germline CDR1 is SGHTA and CDR2 FQGNSA. The CDR3 loop reads CASSLAPSGVSYNEQFF. The CDR3 region has the DNA TGTGCCAGCAGCTTAGCACCAAGCGGGGTCTCCTACAATGAGCAGTTCTTC.

The chain carries TRBV9 and TRBJ1-1; 9 positions match TRBD1. Germline assignment: CDR1 SGDLS and CDR2 YYNGEE. The CDR3 has 15 amino acids. V lost 3 bases, J lost 5 bases, and 8 bases stayed unmatched. The DNA of the CDR3 is TGTGCCAGCAGCGCGGGACAGGGTGAGTTGACTGAAGCTTTCTTT. Its translation is CASSAGQGELTEAFF.

The genes are TRBV2 and TRBJ2-7; no definite D call. CDR1 is SNHLY and CDR2 is FYNNEI in the germline V gene. Between the trimmed V and J ends, which lost 3 bases and 6 bases, there was a span of 12 bases. The CDR3 covers 13 residues. The CDR3: CASSEDADGEQYF. CDR3 nucleotides: TGTGCCAGCAGTGAGGACGCTGATGGCGAGCAGTACTTC.

This clonotype was detected a few times. The J gene is TRBJ2-2, the V gene TRBV6-2 or TRBV6-3; D is unclear. Germline assignment: CDR1 MNHEY and CDR2 SVGEGT. Deletions cut 5 bases from V and 2 bases from J, with 15 bases between. CDR3 length: 16 amino acids. The CDR3 is CASSIGPPDNTGELFF. CDR3 coding DNA: TGTGCCAGCAGTATCGGGCCCCCGGACAACACCGGGGAGCTGTTTTTT.

The chain carries TRBV4-3 and TRBJ2-3; 8 positions match TRBD1. Germline CDR1 LGHNA, CDR2 YSLEER. The ends lost 6 bases at V and 7 bases at J; junction bases unmatched: 3. The CDR3 totals 12 residues. The CDR3 coding sequence is TGCGCCAGCAGGGGACAGGAGAATACGCAGTATTTT. This sequence encodes CASRGQENTQYF.

The V call is TRBV12-3 or TRBV12-4, the J call TRBJ2-3; D not resolved. The ends were cut back, 7 bases at V and 0 bases at J, with 14 bases in the middle. This CDR3 region has 15 residues. The CDR3 sequence: CASTTGISSTDTQYF. The DNA of the CDR3 is TGTGCCAGCACCACCGGTATTTCTAGCACAGATACGCAGTATTTT.

The chain joins TRBV7-6 to TRBJ2-1; unclear D gene. The CDR3 loop spans 14 amino acids. Germline V gene sequence: CDR1 SGHVS, CDR2 FNYEAQ. Deletions cut 6 bases from V and 6 bases from J, with 15 bases between. The chain's CDR3 is CASSYTGLINEQFF. The CDR3, as DNA: TGTGCCAGCAGTTACACCGGGCTCATCAATGAGCAGTTCTTC.

Details on this clonotype: A much more abundant neighbour one base away suggests this may be a read error. This chain uses TRBV25-1 with TRBJ2-1, with unresolved D. With 6 bases removed from V and 1 base from J, the gap between germline ends came to 4 bases. Germline V gives CDR1 MGHDK, CDR2 SYGVNS. This CDR3 has 12 amino acids. CDR3 amino acids: CASSWSYNEQFF. As DNA, the CDR3 is TGTGCCAGCAGCTGGTCCTACAATGAGCAGTTCTTC.

This clonotype has only a few counts. The V call is TRBV7-9, the J call TRBJ2-1; D not certain. The CDR3 is 12 residues long. CDR1 is SEHNR and CDR2 is FQNEAQ in the germline V gene (reference sequence). V was cut by 6 bases and J by 3 bases, with 6 bases left in between. In DNA form, the CDR3 reads TGTGCCAGCAGTAGCTTCTACAATGAGCAGTTCTTC. It encodes CASSSFYNEQFF.

This clonotype was counted a few times. The chain employs TRBV14 and TRBJ1-1; D is uncertain. Per the germline V gene, CDR1 is SGHDN and CDR2 is FVKESK. Deletions cut 4 bases from V and 6 bases from J, with 12 bases between. CDR3 size: 13 residues. The CDR3 is CASSPGLGSEAFF. CDR3 DNA: TGTGCCAGCAGCCCAGGTCTTGGATCTGAAGCTTTCTTT.

This clonotype was counted between two and nine times. This rearrangement joins TRBV12-3 or TRBV12-4 to TRBJ2-2, with TRBD1 identical over 10 bases. The V gene end was trimmed by 6 bases and the J gene end by 6 bases; junction bases not matched to a gene: 10. This CDR3 is 16 amino acids long. CDR3 bases: TGTGCCAGCAGAACCGGACAGGGGGATAGAGCCGGGGAGCTGTTTTTT. As protein: CASRTGQGDRAGELFF.

This clonotype was picked up many times. DNA for the CDR3: TGTGCCAGCAGCCCGACAGGGAACACAGATACGCAGTATTTT. Protein: CASSPTGNTDTQYF. The chain employs TRBV7-9 and TRBJ2-3; 7 nucleotides align to TRBD1. CDR1 and CDR2 from the germline V gene are SEHNR and FQNEAQ (reference sequence). This CDR3 contains 14 residues. The ends lost 5 bases at V and 2 bases at J; junction bases unmatched: 4.

The rearrangement uses TRBV28 and TRBJ2-4, with D maybe TRBD1 (5 bases). The germline V and J ends were trimmed by 2 bases and 7 bases, with 18 bases remaining between them. From germline, CDR1 is MDHEN and CDR2 SYDVKM. The CDR3 is made up of 16 amino acids. The CDR3, as DNA: TGTGCCAGCAGTTTAGAGTTAGGGGCTTTAAGGAACATTCAGTACTTC. Its protein product is CASSLELGALRNIQYF.

This clonotype showed up just a few times. V is TRBV29-1 and J is TRBJ2-7; TRBD1 aligns across 8 bases. There are 15 residues in the CDR3. Trimming cost V 0 bases and J 5 bases; bases outside gene matches: 9. The germline V gene has CDR1 SQVTM and CDR2 ANQGSEA. The CDR3 DNA follows: TGCAGCGTTGAAGACCCCTCCGACAGGGGCGACGAGCAGTACTTC. Amino acid sequence: CSVEDPSDRGDEQYF.

V and J are TRBV24-1 and TRBJ1-5, with no clear D. Germline V lookup: CDR1 KGHDR, CDR2 SFDVKD. CDR3 length equals 11 residues. Trimming stripped 7 bases from V and 11 bases from J, with 11 bases between. The CDR3 region is CATSDGSTQHF. The CDR3 DNA is TGTGCCACCAGCGACGGTAGCACCCAGCATTTT.

The gene calls are TRBV6-2 or TRBV6-3 and TRBJ1-1; unclear D gene. V lost 5 bases, J lost 7 bases, and 8 bases lay in between. The germline gives CDR1 MNHEY, CDR2 SVGEGT. The CDR3 totals 11 residues. The CDR3 sequence: CASSDFGEAFF. The CDR3 DNA reads TGTGCCAGCAGTGACTTTGGTGAAGCTTTCTTT.

The rearrangement links TRBV2 to TRBJ1-1; D is perhaps TRBD1 (6 bases). The CDR3 covers 15 residues. Germline V gene data show CDR1 as SNHLY and CDR2 as FYNNEI. V was shortened by 3 bases and J by 11 bases, with 22 bases between the two germline ends. The CDR3 loop is CASSDSNQGPTGAFF. In DNA, the CDR3 is TGTGCCAGCAGTGACTCCAATCAGGGGCCTACTGGGGCTTTCTTT.

This clonotype was seen more than once but under ten times. V usage is TRBV11-1 and J usage is TRBJ2-3, with D tentatively TRBD2 (6 bases). Germline V lookup: CDR1 SGHAT, CDR2 FQDESV (reference sequence). This CDR3 contains 16 residues. Trimming pared 3 bases from V and 2 bases from J, leaving 15 bases between. The CDR3 loop is CASSFRRGRPTDTQYF. For the CDR3, the DNA is TGTGCCAGCAGCTTTAGGCGGGGTCGTCCCACAGATACGCAGTATTTT. Full variable domain (missing parts from reference TRBV11-1 and TRBJ2-3): EAEVAQSPRYKITEKSQAVAFWCDPISGHATLYWYRQILGQGPELLVQFQDESVVDDSQLPKDRFSAERLKGVDSTLKIQPAELGDSAMYLCASSFRRGRPTDTQYFGPGTRLTVL.

This chain connects TRBV10-3 to TRBJ2-1; D gene unclear. Between the trimmed V and J ends, which lost 0 bases and 6 bases, there was a span of 6 bases. The CDR3 runs 13 residues. Per germline, CDR1 ENHRY and CDR2 SYGVKD. The CDR3: CAISESITNEQFF. In DNA form, the CDR3 reads TGTGCCATCAGTGAGTCGATCACCAATGAGCAGTTCTTC.

A few counts support this clonotype. CDR3 DNA sequence: TGTGCCAGCAGTTTTTGGCAGGGGGATGAGCAGTTCTTC. As protein: CASSFWQGDEQFF. The chain links TRBV27 to TRBJ2-1; TRBD1 matches at 7 bases. The CDR3 length is 13 residues. Germline-derived CDR1 and CDR2 are MNHEY and SMNVEV (reference sequence). V trimming: 3 bases; J trimming: 8 bases; junction bases outside the gene matches: 4.

In this sample, this clonotype turned up a few times. V usage is TRBV20-1 and J usage is TRBJ2-3; 10 nucleotides align to TRBD2. The V segment lost 3 bases and the J segment 2 bases; nucleotides outside the gene matches: 14. Germline values: CDR1 DFQATT, CDR2 SNEGSKA (reference sequence). The CDR3 is 18 amino acids. CDR3 region: CSASGLAEHDFNTDTQYF. CDR3 nucleotide sequence: TGCAGTGCTAGCGGACTAGCGGAGCATGACTTTAACACAGATACGCAGTATTTT.

In its sample, this clonotype was seen many times. The chain is built from TRBV7-9 and TRBJ1-5, with D possibly TRBD1 on 5 matching bases. V lost 6 bases and J 4 bases, leaving 7 bases between the germline ends. There are 12 residues in the CDR3. CDR1 is SEHNR, CDR2 FQNEAQ, per germline (reference sequence). This chain's CDR3 is CASSSGNQPQHF. The DNA of the CDR3 is TGTGCCAGCAGTTCAGGGAATCAGCCCCAGCATTTT.

The J gene is TRBJ1-2, the V gene TRBV29-1, with 7 bases that match TRBD1. The CDR3 runs to 18 residues. CDR1 and CDR2 (germline): SQVTM, ANQGSEA. The V segment lost 5 bases and the J segment 1 base; nucleotides outside the gene matches: 19. The CDR3 reads CSVQLTGTAPFYNYGYTF. The CDR3 coding sequence is TGCAGCGTTCAATTGACCGGGACAGCTCCCTTTTATAACTATGGCTACACCTTC.

This clonotype is medium-sized in the sample. V gene TRBV7-6 combines with J gene TRBJ2-3; 13 bases map to TRBD2. The germline CDR1 and CDR2 sequences are SGHVS and FNYEAQ. The ends lost 1 base at V and 4 bases at J; junction bases unmatched: 2. The CDR3 contains 16 residues. The CDR3 spells CASSLELAGGPDTQYF. CDR3 coding DNA: TGTGCCAGCAGCTTAGAACTAGCGGGGGGGCCAGATACGCAGTATTTT.

This clonotype has ten or more counts. V usage is TRBV7-2 and J usage is TRBJ1-5, with D possibly matching TRBD1 (5 bases). Trimming left V 4 bases short and J 0 bases short, with 10 bases between. The CDR3 is 15 amino acids. The V gene's germline CDR1 is SGHTA and CDR2 FQGNSA. The CDR3 nucleotides are TGTGCCAGCAGCTGGACACTTTATAGCAATCAGCCCCAGCATTTT. Its translation is CASSWTLYSNQPQHF.